This T cell receptor beta chain was sequenced for a study of a mutant IDH1 vaccine in newly diagnosed glioma. On the study more broadly: Treated patients showed a male proportion of around 62%, a female proportion of 37.5%, and a mean age of 40.4 years.

TCRdb's copy holds only in-frame clones and misses some; the assay was immunoSEQ multiplex PCR. Of over 60,000 clones detected, 80% to 90% appear once; the ten largest clones hold roughly 5.2%. Time point described: week 35, safety follow-up. Every vaccine dose comprised 300 ug of mutant IDH1 20-mer peptide plus topical imiquimod. New WHO grade 3 or 4 astrocytomas that were IDH1-mutant and ATRX-lost occurred in the donors. This clone was observed a few times. Its matching antigen is unknown. Germline V gene lookup returns CDR1 LNHDA and CDR2 SQIVND (reference sequence). This CDR3 is built from 13 residues. Trimming stripped 4 bases from V and 7 bases from J, with 13 bases between.

The receptor's source is a man aged 35 to 55 with glioma. The chain combines TRBV19 with TRBJ1-2; the D gene is possibly TRBD1 (6 bases). Sample: PBMCs, taken from a glioma patient whose treatment included an IDH1 peptide vaccine. In nucleotides, the CDR3 is TGTGCCAGTAGTACCCGGGGGCCTCCTGGCTACACCTTC. It yields the protein CASSTRGPPGYTF.